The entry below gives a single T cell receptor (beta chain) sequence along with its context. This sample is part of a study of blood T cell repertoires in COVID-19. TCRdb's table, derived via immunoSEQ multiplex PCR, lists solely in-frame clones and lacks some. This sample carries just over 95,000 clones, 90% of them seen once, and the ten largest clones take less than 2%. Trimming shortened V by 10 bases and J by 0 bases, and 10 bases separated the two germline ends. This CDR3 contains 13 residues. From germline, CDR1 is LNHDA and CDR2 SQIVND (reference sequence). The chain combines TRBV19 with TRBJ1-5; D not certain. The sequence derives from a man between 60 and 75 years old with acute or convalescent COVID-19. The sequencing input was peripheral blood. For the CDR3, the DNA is TGTGCCACCAACTCTCGTAGCAATCAGCCCCAGCATTTT. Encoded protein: CATNSRSNQPQHF.